The next 12 T cell receptor beta chains were all read from a single sample in a study of blood T cell repertoires in COVID-19. Using immunoSEQ multiplex PCR, the repertoire was profiled, and TCRdb retains in-frame clones only, with some absent. The sample shows around 140,000 clones, roughly three quarters of them seen only once. Sequenced: peripheral blood. All receptors come from a woman aged 55-69 years with acute or convalescent COVID-19.

The genes are TRBV7-9 and TRBJ1-5; D ambiguous. The V end lost 5 bases, the J end lost 2 bases, and 10 bases lay between the germline ends. CDR3 size: 14 residues. Germline assignment: CDR1 SEHNR and CDR2 FQNEAQ (reference sequence). The CDR3 region is CASSNATGNQPQHF. In DNA, the CDR3 is TGTGCCAGCAGCAACGCGACTGGCAATCAGCCCCAGCATTTT.

In DNA form, the CDR3 reads TGTGCCAGCAGCTTGCTCAAAAAACAGGGGGCGTCTAGCATTCAGTACTTC. It translates to CASSLLKKQGASSIQYF. This rearrangement joins TRBV5-4 to TRBJ2-4, with 9 bases identical to TRBD1. V was pared by 1 base and J by 9 bases, with 14 bases of the junction left unmatched. Germline CDR1 SGHNT, CDR2 YYREEE (reference sequence). The CDR3 runs 17 residues.

This chain connects TRBV5-4 to TRBJ2-1, with D uncertain. Looked up from germline, CDR1 is SGHNT and CDR2 is YYREEE (reference sequence). This CDR3 has 15 residues. Trimming stripped 2 bases from V and 6 bases from J, with 15 bases between. The chain's CDR3 is CASSFSLDQANEQFF. CDR3 nucleotide sequence: TGTGCCAGCAGCTTCTCTTTAGACCAGGCCAATGAGCAGTTCTTC.

The chain has TRBV11-1 and TRBJ2-5, with 9 bases fitting TRBD2. Unmatched junction bases numbered 6, after V lost 3 bases and J lost 4 bases. Germline V CDR1 and CDR2: SGHAT, FQDESV (reference sequence). The CDR3 consists of 15 residues. The CDR3 sequence: CASSLLFSGGETQYF. The CDR3 DNA sequence: TGTGCCAGCAGCTTGTTGTTTAGCGGGGGAGAGACCCAGTACTTC.

V gene TRBV19 combines with J gene TRBJ2-5, with D possibly TRBD2 on 6 matching bases. CDR1 is LNHDA and CDR2 is SQIVND in the germline V gene (reference sequence). This CDR3 has 15 amino acids. The germline V and J ends were trimmed by 4 bases and 2 bases, with 14 bases remaining between them. CDR3 protein: CASSRAGRTQETQYF. CDR3 sequence (DNA): TGTGCCAGTAGTAGGGCAGGGAGGACGCAAGAGACCCAGTACTTC.

Here the CDR3 reads CASRDPRGSYNEQFF. The CDR3 nucleotides read TGTGCCAGCAGGGACCCGCGGGGGTCCTACAATGAGCAGTTCTTC. The J gene is TRBJ2-1, the V gene TRBV5-4, with 7 bases identical to TRBD2. Germline lookup yields CDR1 SGHNT and CDR2 YYREEE (reference sequence). Losses at the gene ends were 5 bases for V and 1 base for J; bases not matched to a gene: 6. There are 15 residues in the CDR3.

The chain couples TRBV6-5 to TRBJ1-1; 9 bases match TRBD1. V shed 8 bases, J shed 5 bases, and the junction held 6 bases outside the gene matches. The CDR3 totals 13 residues. From germline, CDR1 is MNHEY and CDR2 SVGAGI. Written as DNA, the CDR3 is TGTGCCAGCGGAGGACAGGGGAGGACTGAAGCTTTCTTT. Protein product: CASGGQGRTEAFF.

This clone has a handful of counts. The chain joins TRBV7-9 to TRBJ2-1; 14 bases line up with TRBD2. CDR3 size: 15 residues. Trimming cost V 7 bases and J 2 bases; bases outside gene matches: 1. Per the germline V gene, CDR1 is SEHNR and CDR2 is FQNEAQ (reference sequence). DNA of the CDR3: TGTGCCAGCATGGGACTAGCGGGAGCCTACAATGAGCAGTTCTTC. Translated: CASMGLAGAYNEQFF.

The chain couples TRBV5-1 to TRBJ1-2; 7 bases line up with TRBD1. This CDR3 has 13 residues. Per the germline V gene, CDR1 is SGHRS and CDR2 is YFSETQ. J was trimmed by 4 bases and V by 4 bases; bases with no gene match: 4. CDR3 DNA: TGCGCCAGCAGCCAGGGGGTGGTCTATGGCTACACCTTC. Translating gives CASSQGVVYGYTF.

The rearrangement uses TRBV15 and TRBJ2-7; no reliable D call. CDR1 LNHNV and CDR2 YYDKDF come from the germline V gene (reference sequence). The V end lost 0 bases, the J end lost 5 bases, and 5 bases lay between the germline ends. The CDR3 has 12 residues. DNA of the CDR3: TGTGCCACCAGCAGAGATCGTAACGAGCAGTACTTC. Encoded protein: CATSRDRNEQYF.

J is TRBJ1-2 and V is TRBV6-5; D remains ambiguous. Trimming removed 0 bases at V and 0 bases at J, with 8 bases between. Germline CDR1 and CDR2: MNHEY and SVGAGI. CDR3 length equals 15 residues. CDR3 sequence: CASSYSYSANYGYTF. The DNA of the CDR3 is TGTGCCAGCAGTTACTCGTATTCCGCTAACTATGGCTACACCTTC.

This chain uses TRBV5-1 with TRBJ2-1, with D unresolved. The germline V gene encodes CDR1 SGHRS and CDR2 YFSETQ. Between the trimmed V and J ends, which lost 5 bases and 7 bases, there was a span of 10 bases. The CDR3 loop spans 12 amino acids. In nucleotides, the CDR3 is TGCGCCAGCAGACCTATCTCTAATGAGCAGTTCTTC. This encodes CASRPISNEQFF. The full variable domain, completed using reference TRBV5-1 and TRBJ2-1, is KAGVTQTPRYLIKTRGQQVTLSCSPISGHRSVSWYQQTPGQGLQFLFEYFSETQRNKGNFPGRFSGRQFSNSRSEMNVSTLELGDSALYLCASRPISNEQFFGPGTRLTVL.